Here is one T cell receptor (beta chain) with its context. The data derive from a study of cytomegalovirus exposure and HLA in healthy donors. Sequencing used immunoSEQ multiplex PCR; TCRdb keeps in-frame clones, though not all of them. The table includes 100,000 to 150,000 clones, about 90% detected once. Germline V CDR1 and CDR2: SNHLY, FYNNEI. The V and J ends lost 6 bases and 6 bases, in that order; junction bases with no gene match: 4. This CDR3 region has 15 residues. This TCR was sampled from a woman younger than 30 in good health and CMV-seronegative. The chain links TRBV2 to TRBJ2-2; TRBD2 matches 13 bases. Source material: PBMCs. CDR3 loop: CASRGLAGPAGELFF. CDR3 DNA sequence: TGTGCCAGCAGGGGACTAGCGGGGCCGGCCGGGGAGCTGTTTTTT.